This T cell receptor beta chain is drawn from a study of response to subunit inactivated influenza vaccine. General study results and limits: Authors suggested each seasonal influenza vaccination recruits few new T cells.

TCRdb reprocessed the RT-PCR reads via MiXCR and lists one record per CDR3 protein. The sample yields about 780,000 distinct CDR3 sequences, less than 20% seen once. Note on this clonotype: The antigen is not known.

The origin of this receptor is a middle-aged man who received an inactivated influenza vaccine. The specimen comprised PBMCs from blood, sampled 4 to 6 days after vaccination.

CDR3 in amino acids: CASSQDFREPTFGNEQYF. CDR3 nucleotides: TGCGCCAGCAGCCAAGATTTCCGGGAGCCTACCTTTGGGAACGAGCAGTACTTC. The chain uses TRBV4-1 and TRBJ2-7; TRBD2 is a possible D gene (6 bases). V was clipped by 0 bases and J by 5 bases, with 23 bases between them. This CDR3 region has 18 residues. Germline CDR1 reads MGHRA; CDR2 reads YSYEKL.